The 8 T cell receptor beta chains below were found in one sample sequenced in a study of graft-versus-host responses after intestinal transplantation. Libraries were prepared by immunoSEQ multiplex PCR; TCRdb keeps only in-frame clonotypes and omits some of them. The sample has about 120,000 clones, roughly 91% seen once; the top ten hold 0.095% to 0.15%. Antigens for these TCRs are unknown. The input for sequencing was unstimulated CD4+ T cells sorted from spleen or lymph node cells, taken before intestinal transplant. The receptors were sampled from a human donor who received an intestinal transplant.

This clone was counted once. The rearrangement joins TRBV7-6 to TRBJ1-5, with no clear D. CDR1 is SGHVS, CDR2 FNYEAQ, per germline. Trimming left V 3 bases short and J 0 bases short, with 12 bases between. This CDR3 has 16 residues. The CDR3 loop is CASSFRLFYSNQPQHF. The CDR3 coding sequence is TGTGCCAGCAGCTTTAGGCTCTTCTATAGCAATCAGCCCCAGCATTTT. Filled out from reference TRBV7-6 and TRBJ1-5, the complete variable domain reads GAGVSQSPRYKVTKRGQDVALRCDPISGHVSLYWYRQALGQGPEFLTYFNYEAQQDKSGLPNDRFSAERPEGSISTLTIQRTEQRDSAMYRCASSFRLFYSNQPQHFGDGTRLSIL.

The gene calls are TRBV19 and TRBJ1-2, with 9 bases identical to TRBD1. The V gene's germline CDR1 is LNHDA and CDR2 SQIVND (reference sequence). V lost 4 bases and J lost 8; bases outside the gene matches: 5. CDR3 length equals 13 residues. The CDR3 bases are TGTGCCAGTAGTAGGGGGGGACAGGGCGGCTACACCTTC. Its protein is CASSRGGQGGYTF.

The chain joins TRBV6-1 to TRBJ1-2; D perhaps matches TRBD1 (6 bases). This CDR3 comprises 13 residues. Looked up from germline, CDR1 is MNHNS and CDR2 is SASEGT. V was cut by 0 bases and J by 7 bases, with 9 bases left in between. The CDR3 loop reads CASSEAARGGYTF. In nucleotides, the CDR3 is TGTGCCAGCAGTGAAGCAGCCAGGGGTGGCTACACCTTC.

This clone was counted a single time. The rearrangement links TRBV7-9 to TRBJ1-5; maybe TRBD1 (5 bases). The CDR3 is 13 amino acids. CDR1 is SEHNR, CDR2 FQNEAQ, per germline (reference sequence). V shed 5 bases and J shed 5 bases, with 10 bases lying between them. CDR3 loop: CASSRRGDQPQHF. In nucleotides, the CDR3 is TGTGCCAGCAGCCGTCGGGGGGATCAGCCCCAGCATTTT. The complete variable domain, with remaining parts taken from reference TRBV7-9 and TRBJ1-5, reads DTGVSQNPRHKITKRGQNVTFRCDPISEHNRLYWYRQTLGQGPEFLTYFQNEAQLEKSRLLSDRFSAERPKGSFSTLEIQRTEQGDSAMYLCASSRRGDQPQHFGDGTRLSIL.

This chain connects TRBV6-5 to TRBJ1-2, with D maybe TRBD1 (5 bases). With 2 bases removed from V and 8 bases from J, the gap between germline ends came to 18 bases. The CDR3 extends over 15 amino acids. CDR1 and CDR2 from the germline V gene are MNHEY and SVGAGI. CDR3 in DNA: TGTGCCAGCAGTTACGCTGGGGGGAAACTGGGAGGCTACACCTTC. Amino acid sequence: CASSYAGGKLGGYTF.

The chain combines TRBV7-2 with TRBJ2-3; 8 nucleotides align to TRBD2. The length of the CDR3 is 16 residues. Germline CDR1 reads SGHTA; CDR2 reads FQGNSA. After removal of 5 bases from V and 0 bases from J, the junction contained 7 bases not matched to a gene. DNA of the CDR3: TGTGCCAGCAGCCCGCAGCGACTAGCGAGCACAGATACGCAGTATTTT. Its protein is CASSPQRLASTDTQYF.

The rearrangement links TRBV9 to TRBJ1-1; the D gene is possibly TRBD1 (5 bases). Trimming left V 4 bases short and J 5 bases short, with 18 bases between. This CDR3 spans 15 amino acids. Germline values: CDR1 SGDLS, CDR2 YYNGEE. The CDR3 loop is CASSPPTARSTEAFF. The CDR3 DNA reads as TGTGCCAGCAGCCCACCGACAGCCCGGAGTACTGAAGCTTTCTTT.

V gene TRBV11-2 combines with J gene TRBJ1-1; TRBD1 is a possible D gene (5 bases). CDR3 size: 15 residues. From germline, CDR1 is SGHAT and CDR2 FQNNGV. Trimming pared 1 base from V and 5 bases from J, leaving 14 bases between. The CDR3 reads CASSLGITGGTEAFF. In DNA, the CDR3 is TGTGCCAGCAGCTTAGGGATCACGGGGGGAACTGAAGCTTTCTTT.